This T cell receptor beta chain was recorded in a study of cytomegalovirus exposure and HLA in healthy donors. Findings and caveats of the study: About 87% or about 30% of the time was how often most TCR beta V segments were productive, according to an earlier analysis. Sequence variants that were highly shared formed a cluster that was likely a sequencing artifact. The later analysis indicated that the majority of CMV-associated TCR beta chains appeared HLA-restricted.

PCR amplification relied on 60 Vbeta primers (plus 13 Jbeta primers). In the authors' workflow: In a later analysis, the count reached 80 million or so unique TCR beta chains, with approximately 10 million shared. TCRdb keeps only in-frame clones here, not all; method: immunoSEQ multiplex PCR. D and trimming were read from the DNA, whereas the V and J calls and clone size are those reported in that table. The sample consists of roughly 180,000 clones, 70% to 85% of them appearing once. About this clone itself: Antigen: not known.

CDR3 length equals 14 residues. Germline values: CDR1 SGHTA, CDR2 FQGTGA. The V segment lost 6 bases and the J segment 7 bases; nucleotides outside the gene matches: 6. The sequence came from a man younger than 30 in good health and CMV-seronegative. The sample comprised PBMCs. The chain carries TRBV7-3 and TRBJ2-2, with TRBD1 matching over 9 bases. The CDR3, as DNA: TGTGCCAGCAGTACCACAGGGGGCAGCGGGGAGCTGTTTTTT. Encoded protein: CASSTTGGSGELFF.